This is a list of T cell receptor beta chains from one sample in a study of blood T cells in healthy people across ages. TCRdb fed the 5' RACE reads into MiXCR, producing one record per CDR3 protein. The sample carries approximately 2,000,000 distinct CDR3 sequences, approximately 39% recorded once. The sequenced material came from blood. These receptor sequences come from a human donor in good health. The CDR3 runs from the conserved cysteine through the conserved F or W. D genes are given only for firm matches. Clone size is not always given. Where it is, it says once, few, many or a class for expanded clones.

CDR3aa	CDR3nt	d_gene	abundance	v_gene	j_gene
CASSYRSDVGYTF	TGTGCCAGCAGTTACCGGTCAGACGTTGGCTACACCTTC	-	-	TRBV6-2/TRBV6-3	TRBJ1-2
CASSSPRTGGEETQYF	TGCGCCAGCAGCTCGCCTAGGACAGGGGGCGAAGAGACCCAGTACTTC	TRBD1	-	TRBV5-1	TRBJ2-5
CASSLWGATGRTDEKLFF	TGTGCCAGCAGTTTGTGGGGGGCAACGGGAAGAACGGATGAAAAACTGTTTTTT	-	-	TRBV12-3/TRBV12-4	TRBJ1-4
CSVSLLGNTEAFF	TGCAGCGTTTCGCTACTGGGGAACACTGAAGCTTTCTTT	-	-	TRBV29-1	TRBJ1-1
CASNSGRVTYEQYF	TGCGCCAGCAATTCCGGGAGGGTAACGTACGAGCAGTACTTC	TRBD2	-	TRBV12-3/TRBV12-4	TRBJ2-7
CASSLNWPGGLWEQYF	TGTGCCAGCAGTTTAAATTGGCCGGGGGGCCTTTGGGAGCAGTACTTC	-	few	TRBV12-3/TRBV12-4	TRBJ2-7
CASSNDKRRYTF	TGTGCCAGCAGTAATGACAAGCGGCGCTACACCTTC	-	-	TRBV7-6	TRBJ1-2
CASTQMGDKETQYF	TGTGCCAGCACCCAAATGGGGGACAAAGAGACCCAGTACTTC	-	-	TRBV7-9	TRBJ2-5
CASSSAGGEGQPQHF	TGTGCCAGCAGCTCCGCCGGGGGAGAGGGCCAGCCCCAGCATTTT	-	-	TRBV7-9	TRBJ1-5
CASSGIRGGDTQYF	TGTGCCAGCAGCGGGATACGGGGAGGAGATACGCAGTATTTT	-	-	TRBV12-3/TRBV12-4	TRBJ2-3
CASSSFEGRTHYEQYF	TGCGCCAGCAGCTCATTTGAGGGCAGAACACACTACGAGCAGTACTTC	-	few	TRBV5-1	TRBJ2-7
CASSLDGTVYNEQFF	TGTGCCAGCAGTTTAGACGGGACAGTTTACAATGAGCAGTTCTTC	TRBD1	few	TRBV12-3/TRBV12-4	TRBJ2-1
CASSPYSGNQPQHF	TGTGCCAGCAGTCCTTACAGCGGCAATCAGCCCCAGCATTTT	-	-	TRBV28	TRBJ1-5
CASSPQGQAFYEQYF	TGTGCCAGCAGCCCGCAGGGACAGGCATTCTACGAGCAGTACTTC	TRBD1	-	TRBV7-8	TRBJ2-7
CASSSISWTNAQETQYF	TGTGCCAGCAGCTCTATCTCGTGGACGAATGCCCAAGAGACCCAGTACTTC	-	-	TRBV11-2	TRBJ2-5
CASSSMKGLAGAEQFF	TGTGCCAGCAGCTCTATGAAGGGACTAGCGGGGGCAGAGCAGTTCTTC	TRBD2	-	TRBV11-2	TRBJ2-1
CASSRGAGGFYNEQFF	TGTGCCAGCTCAAGGGGGGCGGGGGGCTTTTACAATGAGCAGTTCTTC	TRBD2	few	TRBV6-5	TRBJ2-1
CASSDLLAEDTDTQYF	TGTGCCAGCAGTGATTTACTAGCGGAAGACACAGATACGCAGTATTTT	TRBD2	-	TRBV2	TRBJ2-3
CSARDRDRDYNEQFF	TGCAGTGCTAGGGATCGGGACAGAGACTACAATGAGCAGTTCTTC	TRBD1	few	TRBV20-1	TRBJ2-1
CASSQVGTATYEQYF	TGCGCCAGCAGCCAAGTTGGGACAGCCACCTACGAGCAGTACTTC	TRBD1	-	TRBV4-3	TRBJ2-7
CATSPPGEKLFF	TGTGCCACCTCGCCTCCCGGGGAAAAACTGTTTTTT	-	-	TRBV4-2	TRBJ1-4
CASSLQGAVGYGYTF	TGTGCCAGCAGTCTTCAGGGGGCGGTAGGGTATGGCTACACCTTC	TRBD1	few	TRBV3-1	TRBJ1-2
CASSLRVPNEQFF	TGTGCCAGCAGCCTTCGGGTTCCCAATGAGCAGTTCTTC	-	few	TRBV5-5	TRBJ2-1
CASSRGSWEPNEQFF	TGTGCCAGCAGCCGCGGCTCCTGGGAGCCCAATGAGCAGTTCTTC	-	-	TRBV6-6	TRBJ2-1
CASSLEGRENIQYF	TGTGCCAGCAGTTTAGAAGGGAGGGAGAACATTCAGTACTTC	TRBD2	-	TRBV12-3/TRBV12-4	TRBJ2-4
CASSPGYRLDTEAFF	TGTGCCAGCAGCCCGGGGTACAGATTGGACACTGAAGCTTTCTTT	-	-	TRBV5-5	TRBJ1-1
CASSQESRLPGGEQYF	TGCGCCAGCAGCCAAGAATCGCGATTGCCAGGGGGCGAGCAGTACTTC	TRBD1	-	TRBV4-1	TRBJ2-7
CASSRKLLTVAPYEQYF	TGTGCCAGCAGCCGAAAGCTATTGACAGTGGCCCCCTACGAGCAGTACTTC	-	-	TRBV7-2	TRBJ2-7
CASRIQEPLGREQYF	TGTGCCAGCAGGATACAGGAACCCTTAGGGAGGGAGCAGTACTTC	TRBD2	-	TRBV6-2/TRBV6-3	TRBJ2-5
CATSRGPADTQYF	TGTGCCACCAGCAGAGGACCGGCAGATACGCAGTATTTT	-	few	TRBV15	TRBJ2-3
CASSQSGGGSYNEQFF	TGTGCCAGCAGCCAAAGTGGTGGAGGATCCTACAATGAGCAGTTCTTC	-	few	TRBV7-2	TRBJ2-1
CASSGGEVEQYF	TGTGCCAGCAGTGGAGGGGAGGTCGAGCAGTACTTC	-	-	TRBV11-2	TRBJ2-7
CSARDIGEQGYGYTF	TGCAGTGCTAGAGATATCGGGGAGCAGGGCTATGGCTACACCTTC	-	few	TRBV20-1	TRBJ1-2
CASSQRWDLRYGYTF	TGTGCCAGCAGCCAAAGGTGGGATTTGAGGTATGGCTACACCTTC	-	-	TRBV4-2	TRBJ1-2
CASSQDFDRTAIYEQYF	TGCGCCAGCAGCCAAGATTTCGACAGAACAGCTATATACGAGCAGTACTTC	-	few	TRBV4-3	TRBJ2-7
CASSQRQENYGYTF	TGCGCCAGCAGCCAGCGACAGGAGAACTATGGCTACACCTTC	-	-	TRBV4-3	TRBJ1-2
CSASVPSRHEQFF	TGCAGTGCATCAGTTCCTAGTAGGCATGAGCAGTTCTTC	-	-	TRBV20-1	TRBJ2-1
CASSLSDRGNEQYF	TGTGCCAGCAGCTTATCGGACAGAGGAAACGAGCAGTACTTC	-	few	TRBV5-5	TRBJ2-7
CSVQGQGDQPQHF	TGCAGCGTCCAGGGACAGGGAGACCAGCCCCAGCATTTT	TRBD1	many	TRBV29-1	TRBJ1-5
CVTTPRSPMHEQYF	TGTGTCACCACCCCCAGGAGCCCTATGCACGAGCAGTACTTC	-	-	TRBV6-1	TRBJ2-7
CASIIDRAAPNEQFF	TGTGCCAGCATTATCGACAGGGCAGCTCCCAATGAGCAGTTCTTC	TRBD1	many	TRBV6-6	TRBJ2-1
CASSTDRGGTEAFF	TGTGCCAGCAGTACGGACAGGGGGGGCACTGAAGCTTTCTTT	TRBD1	-	TRBV2	TRBJ1-1
CSARDMRTGNTEAFF	TGCAGTGCTAGAGATATGCGGACAGGGAACACTGAAGCTTTCTTT	TRBD1	-	TRBV20-1	TRBJ1-1
CASSQEGVFPSSYNSPLHF	TGCGCCAGCAGCCAAGAAGGCGTCTTTCCAAGCTCCTATAATTCACCCCTCCACTTT	-	-	TRBV4-1	TRBJ1-6
CASSRGTGDSYEQFF	TGTGCCAGCAGCCGCGGGACAGGGGATAGCTATGAGCAGTTCTTC	TRBD1	-	TRBV5-6	TRBJ2-1
CASSSNRGRLIDEQFF	TGTGCCAGCAGCTCAAACAGGGGGCGCTTAATCGATGAGCAGTTCTTC	TRBD1	-	TRBV7-9	TRBJ2-1
CASSPGSRGETQYF	TGTGCCAGCAGCCCCGGCTCTCGCGGGGAGACCCAGTACTTC	-	-	TRBV5-6	TRBJ2-5
CASSQERGNYGYTF	TGCGCCAGCAGCCAAGAGCGGGGAAACTATGGCTACACCTTC	-	many	TRBV4-3	TRBJ1-2
CASTPTGGHGYTF	TGTGCCAGCACTCCGACAGGGGGCCATGGCTACACCTTC	TRBD1	many	TRBV12-3/TRBV12-4	TRBJ1-2
CAIRRGNDGYTF	TGTGCCATCAGGCGGGGAAACGATGGCTACACCTTC	-	few	TRBV10-3	TRBJ1-2
CASRKGLQGVSGQQYF	TGTGCCAGCAGAAAAGGGCTACAGGGTGTAAGTGGACAGCAGTACTTC	-	few	TRBV6-5	TRBJ2-7
CASSLVGTHSPGANVLTF	TGTGCCAGCAGCTTAGTAGGGACACATTCTCCTGGGGCCAACGTCCTGACTTTC	-	few	TRBV7-9	TRBJ2-6
CTTSRFRQGRMNTEAFF	TGTACCACCAGCAGGTTCCGACAGGGCCGCATGAACACTGAAGCTTTCTTT	TRBD1	-	TRBV15	TRBJ1-1
CASSTRGKGDGYTF	TGCGCCAGCAGCACCAGGGGGAAGGGGGATGGCTACACCTTC	TRBD1	-	TRBV5-1	TRBJ1-2
CSVEDFTLSADTQYF	TGCAGCGTTGAAGATTTCACACTTAGCGCAGATACGCAGTATTTT	-	-	TRBV29-1	TRBJ2-3
CASSQKSNRGLFYGYTF	TGTGCCAGCAGCCAAAAATCTAACAGGGGGCTGTTCTATGGCTACACCTTC	TRBD1	once	TRBV6-1	TRBJ1-2
CASSLATGTDQPQHF	TGCGCCAGCAGCTTGGCCACAGGGACAGATCAGCCCCAGCATTTT	TRBD1	-	TRBV5-1	TRBJ1-5
CSARRSSNEKLFF	TGCAGTGCTAGGCGGAGCAGTAATGAAAAACTGTTTTTT	-	-	TRBV20-1	TRBJ1-4
CASSHLRDRGRSWYGYTF	TGTGCCAGCAGCCACCTTCGGGACAGGGGGCGGAGTTGGTATGGCTACACCTTC	TRBD1	-	TRBV13	TRBJ1-2